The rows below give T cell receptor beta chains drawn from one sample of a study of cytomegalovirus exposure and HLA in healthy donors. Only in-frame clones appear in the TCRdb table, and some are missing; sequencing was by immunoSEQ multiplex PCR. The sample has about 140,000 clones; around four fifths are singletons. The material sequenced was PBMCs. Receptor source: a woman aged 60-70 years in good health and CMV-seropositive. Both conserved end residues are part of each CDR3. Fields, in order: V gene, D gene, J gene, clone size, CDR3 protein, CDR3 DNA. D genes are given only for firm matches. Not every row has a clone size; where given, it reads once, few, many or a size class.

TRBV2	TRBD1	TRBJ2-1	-	CASSGQGGTNEQFF	TGTGCCAGCAGTGGACAGGGGGGAACCAATGAGCAGTTCTTC
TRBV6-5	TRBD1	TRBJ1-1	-	CASSKGQLNTEAFF	TGTGCCAGCAGTAAGGGACAGTTGAACACTGAAGCTTTCTTT
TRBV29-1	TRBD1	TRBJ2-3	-	CSANRGSTDTQYF	TGCAGCGCCAACAGGGGTAGCACAGATACGCAGTATTTT
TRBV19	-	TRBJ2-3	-	CASSKQGLPTDTQYF	TGTGCCAGTAGTAAACAGGGTCTTCCCACAGATACGCAGTATTTT
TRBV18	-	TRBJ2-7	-	CASSPTIDEQYF	TGTGCCAGCTCTCCCACTATCGACGAGCAGTACTTC
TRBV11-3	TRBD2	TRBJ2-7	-	CASSPIAGSSYEQYF	TGTGCCAGCAGCCCTATAGCGGGAAGCTCCTACGAGCAGTACTTC
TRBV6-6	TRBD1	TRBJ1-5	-	CASSKTGSYQPQHF	TGTGCCAGCAGCAAGACAGGGTCGTATCAGCCCCAGCATTTT
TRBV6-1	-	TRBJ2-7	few	CASSVNRGTYEQYF	TGTGCCAGCAGTGTGAATCGGGGAACCTACGAGCAGTACTTC
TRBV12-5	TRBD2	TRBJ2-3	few	CASGRTSGRAEIDTQYF	TGTGCTAGTGGTCGCACTAGCGGGAGGGCCGAGATAGATACGCAGTATTTT
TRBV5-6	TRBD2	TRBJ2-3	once	CASSSVSGRAHLRTDTQYF	TGTGCCAGCAGCTCCGTTAGCGGGAGGGCTCACCTTCGCACAGATACGCAGTATTTT
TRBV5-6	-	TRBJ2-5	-	CASSYSRQTNPQETQYF	TGTGCCAGCAGCTACAGCCGGCAGACTAACCCCCAAGAGACCCAGTACTTC
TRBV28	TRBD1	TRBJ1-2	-	CASRRTGGSGYTF	TGTGCCAGCAGACGAACAGGGGGCAGTGGCTACACCTTC
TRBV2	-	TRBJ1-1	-	CASSRDTLNTEAFF	TGTGCCAGCAGTCGGGACACTTTGAACACTGAAGCTTTCTTT
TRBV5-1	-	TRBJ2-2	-	CASSLLTVLTGELFF	TGCGCCAGCAGCTTATTAACAGTTCTCACCGGGGAGCTGTTTTTT
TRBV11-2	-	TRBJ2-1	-	CASSLGGDEQFF	TGTGCCAGCAGCTTAGGGGGCGATGAGCAGTTCTTC
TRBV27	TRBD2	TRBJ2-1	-	CASSLRGEGLFNEQFF	TGTGCCAGCAGTTTGCGCGGGGAGGGCCTTTTTAATGAGCAGTTCTTC
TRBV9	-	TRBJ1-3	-	CASSIGANTIYF	TGTGCCAGCAGCATAGGGGCAAACACCATATATTTT
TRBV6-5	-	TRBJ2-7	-	CASSYSIQGPLYEQYF	TGTGCCAGCAGTTACTCGATCCAGGGTCCCCTCTACGAGCAGTACTTC
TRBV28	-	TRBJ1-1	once	CASSFAGRTEAFF	TGTGCCAGCAGCTTCGCAGGGCGGACTGAAGCTTTCTTT
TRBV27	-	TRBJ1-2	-	CASGQQSNYGYTF	TGTGCCAGCGGACAGCAATCTAACTATGGCTACACCTTC
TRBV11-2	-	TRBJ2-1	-	CASSLVALQRATNEQFF	TGTGCCAGCAGCTTAGTTGCTCTCCAGCGGGCCACCAATGAGCAGTTCTTC
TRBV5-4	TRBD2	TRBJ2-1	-	CASSSRTSGSDNEQFF	TGTGCCAGCAGCTCCCGGACTAGCGGGAGTGACAATGAGCAGTTCTTC
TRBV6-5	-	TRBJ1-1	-	CASSYTAGLTNTEAFF	TGTGCCAGCAGTTACACGGCGGGGCTTACGAACACTGAAGCTTTCTTT
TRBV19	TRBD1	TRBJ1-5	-	CASSQGQGGGQPQHF	TGTGCCAGTAGTCAAGGACAGGGAGGGGGTCAGCCCCAGCATTTT
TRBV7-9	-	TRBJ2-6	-	CAPAGSGANVLTF	TGTGCCCCTGCGGGGTCTGGGGCCAACGTCCTGACTTTC
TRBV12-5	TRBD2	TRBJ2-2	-	CAKCSGIDDTGELFF	TGTGCTAAATGTAGCGGGATTGATGACACCGGGGAGCTGTTTTTT
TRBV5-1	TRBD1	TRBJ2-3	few	CASSLRTGFPTDTQYF	TGCGCCAGCAGCCTCCGGACAGGGTTTCCGACAGATACGCAGTATTTT
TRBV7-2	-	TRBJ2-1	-	CASSLLYSEGQFF	TGTGCCAGCAGCTTACTGTATAGCGAGGGGCAGTTCTTC
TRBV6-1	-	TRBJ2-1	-	CASSEDPSSYNEQFF	TGTGCCAGCAGTGAAGATCCCTCCTCGTACAATGAGCAGTTCTTC
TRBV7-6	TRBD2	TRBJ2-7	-	CASSRRGSGGYEQYF	TGTGCCAGCAGCCGGCGGGGGAGCGGAGGCTACGAGCAGTACTTC
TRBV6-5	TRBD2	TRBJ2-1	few	CASLTLAGARVEQFF	TGTGCCAGCCTCACCCTAGCGGGAGCTAGGGTTGAGCAGTTCTTC
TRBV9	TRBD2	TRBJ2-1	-	CASSVRPGGTYYNEQFF	TGTGCCAGCAGCGTACGTCCGGGAGGGACCTACTACAATGAGCAGTTCTTC
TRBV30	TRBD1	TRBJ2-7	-	CAWSKGQAISYEQYF	TGTGCCTGGAGTAAGGGACAGGCCATCTCCTACGAGCAGTACTTC
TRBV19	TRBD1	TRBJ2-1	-	CASRGTGGQYEQFF	TGTGCCAGTAGAGGGACAGGGGGACAATATGAGCAGTTCTTC
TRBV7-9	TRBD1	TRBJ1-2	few	CASSQEPAGGSYGYTF	TGCGCCAGCAGCCAAGAACCGGCAGGGGGGAGCTATGGCTACACCTTC
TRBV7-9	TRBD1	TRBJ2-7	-	CASSGSRSGTGDEQYF	TGTGCCAGCAGCGGAAGTCGGTCCGGGACAGGCGACGAGCAGTACTTC
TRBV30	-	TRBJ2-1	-	CAWSTGTGNEQFF	TGTGCCTGGAGTACCGGAACAGGGAATGAGCAGTTCTTC
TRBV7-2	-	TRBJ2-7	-	CASSLEWSAAYEQYF	TGTGCCAGCAGCTTAGAATGGAGCGCAGCCTACGAGCAGTACTTC
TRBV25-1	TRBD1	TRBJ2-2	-	CASRPTGGTGELFF	TGTGCCAGCAGACCGACAGGGGGCACCGGGGAGCTGTTTTTT
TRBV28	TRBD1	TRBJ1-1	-	CASRRSGQGMNTEAFF	TGTGCCAGCAGACGATCCGGACAGGGTATGAACACTGAAGCTTTCTTT
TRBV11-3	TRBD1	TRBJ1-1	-	CASSLDGQGGTEAFF	TGTGCCAGCAGCTTAGATGGACAGGGGGGCACTGAAGCTTTCTTT
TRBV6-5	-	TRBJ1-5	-	CASSSLDRTGPQHF	TGTGCCAGCAGCTCACTTGACAGGACCGGGCCCCAGCATTTT
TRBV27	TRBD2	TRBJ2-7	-	CASSPPPGLAGGYEQYF	TGTGCCAGCAGTCCCCCCCCCGGACTAGCGGGAGGGTACGAGCAGTACTTC
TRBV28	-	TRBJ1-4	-	CASSPRGEKLFF	TGTGCCAGCAGCCCCCGAGGAGAAAAACTGTTTTTT
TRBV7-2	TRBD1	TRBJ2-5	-	CASSRDRRGQETQYF	TGTGCCAGCAGCAGGGACAGGAGGGGGCAGGAGACCCAGTACTTC
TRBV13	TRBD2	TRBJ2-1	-	CASSARLARSSYNEQFF	TGTGCCAGCAGCGCCAGACTAGCGCGAAGCTCCTACAATGAGCAGTTCTTC
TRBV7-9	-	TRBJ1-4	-	CASSSPQPSGNEKLFF	TGTGCCAGCAGCTCACCACAACCTTCGGGTAATGAAAAACTGTTTTTT
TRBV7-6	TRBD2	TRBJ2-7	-	CASSPAGVSEQYF	TGTGCCAGCAGCCCGGCGGGGGTATCCGAGCAGTACTTC
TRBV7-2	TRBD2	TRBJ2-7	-	CASSLRLAGLSYEQYF	TGTGCCAGCAGCTTGCGACTAGCGGGACTCTCCTACGAGCAGTACTTC
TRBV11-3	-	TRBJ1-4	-	CASSLDPKEKLFF	TGTGCCAGCAGCTTAGATCCCAAAGAAAAACTGTTTTTT
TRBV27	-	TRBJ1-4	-	CASSLYLRTNEKLFF	TGTGCCAGCAGTTTATATCTGAGAACTAATGAAAAACTGTTTTTT
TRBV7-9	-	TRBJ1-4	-	CASSSQLGRTVEKLFF	TGTGCCAGCAGCTCACAGCTAGGTCGGACAGTTGAAAAACTGTTTTTT